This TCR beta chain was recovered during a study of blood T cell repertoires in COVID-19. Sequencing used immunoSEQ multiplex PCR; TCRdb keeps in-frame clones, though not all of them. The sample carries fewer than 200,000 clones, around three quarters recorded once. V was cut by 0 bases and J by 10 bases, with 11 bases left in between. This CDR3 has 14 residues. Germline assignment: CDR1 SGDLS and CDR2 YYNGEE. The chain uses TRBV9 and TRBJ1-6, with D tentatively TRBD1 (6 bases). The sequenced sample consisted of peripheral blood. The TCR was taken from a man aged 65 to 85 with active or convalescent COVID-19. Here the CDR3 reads CASSVDRESSPLHF. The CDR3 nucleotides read TGTGCCAGCAGCGTAGACAGGGAGTCGTCACCCCTCCACTTT.